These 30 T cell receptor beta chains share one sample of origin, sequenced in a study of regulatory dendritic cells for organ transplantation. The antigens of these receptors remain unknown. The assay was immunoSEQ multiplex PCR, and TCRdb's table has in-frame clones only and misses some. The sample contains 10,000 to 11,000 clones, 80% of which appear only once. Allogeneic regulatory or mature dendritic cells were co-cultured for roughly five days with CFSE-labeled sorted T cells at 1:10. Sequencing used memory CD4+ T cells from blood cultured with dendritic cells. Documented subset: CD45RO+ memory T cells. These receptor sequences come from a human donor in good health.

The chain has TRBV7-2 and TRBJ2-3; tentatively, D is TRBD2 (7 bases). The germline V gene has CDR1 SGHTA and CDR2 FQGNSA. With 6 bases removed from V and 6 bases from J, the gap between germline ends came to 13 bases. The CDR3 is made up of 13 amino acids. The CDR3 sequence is CASRASGGDTQYF. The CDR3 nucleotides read TGTGCCAGCAGGGCCTCGGGGGGCGATACGCAGTATTTT.

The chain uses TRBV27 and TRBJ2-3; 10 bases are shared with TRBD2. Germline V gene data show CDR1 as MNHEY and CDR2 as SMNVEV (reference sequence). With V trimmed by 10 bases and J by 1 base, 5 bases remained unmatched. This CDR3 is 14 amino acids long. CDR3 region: CATKTSGGTDTQYF. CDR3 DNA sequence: TGTGCCACAAAAACTAGCGGGGGCACAGATACGCAGTATTTT.

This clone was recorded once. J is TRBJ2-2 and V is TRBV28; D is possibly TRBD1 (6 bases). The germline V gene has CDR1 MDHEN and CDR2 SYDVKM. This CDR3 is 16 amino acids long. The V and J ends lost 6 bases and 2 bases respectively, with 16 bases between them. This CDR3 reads CASRHLSRGNTGELFF. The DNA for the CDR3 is TGTGCCAGCAGGCACCTAAGCAGGGGTAACACCGGGGAGCTGTTTTTT.

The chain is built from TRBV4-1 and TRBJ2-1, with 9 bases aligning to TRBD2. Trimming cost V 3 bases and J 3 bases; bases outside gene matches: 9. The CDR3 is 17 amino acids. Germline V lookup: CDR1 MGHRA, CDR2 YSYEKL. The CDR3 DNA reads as TGCGCCAGCAGCCACGGGGGACTAGCAGAAAACTACAATGAGCAGTTCTTC. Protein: CASSHGGLAENYNEQFF.

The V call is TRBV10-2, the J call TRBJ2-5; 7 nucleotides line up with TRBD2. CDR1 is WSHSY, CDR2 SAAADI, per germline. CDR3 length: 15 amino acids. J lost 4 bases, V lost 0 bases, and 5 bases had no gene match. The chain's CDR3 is CASSESPGGGETQYF. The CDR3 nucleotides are TGCGCCAGCAGTGAGTCGCCGGGGGGAGGAGAGACCCAGTACTTC.

The CDR3 DNA sequence: TGTGCCATCAGTGGGACTAGCTTATCTCTCTACGAGCAGTACTTC. Residues: CAISGTSLSLYEQYF. This chain connects TRBV10-3 to TRBJ2-7, with TRBD2 matching over 8 bases. V was clipped by 4 bases and J by 3 bases; unmatched bases: 8. Germline CDR1 and CDR2: ENHRY and SYGVKD. The CDR3 totals 15 residues.

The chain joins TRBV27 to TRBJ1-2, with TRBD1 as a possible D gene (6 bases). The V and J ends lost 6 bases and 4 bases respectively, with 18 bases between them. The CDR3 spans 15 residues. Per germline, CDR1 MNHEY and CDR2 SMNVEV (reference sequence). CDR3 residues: CASRQDRTSTYGYTF. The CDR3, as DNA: TGTGCCAGCAGGCAAGACAGGACTTCCACCTATGGCTACACCTTC.

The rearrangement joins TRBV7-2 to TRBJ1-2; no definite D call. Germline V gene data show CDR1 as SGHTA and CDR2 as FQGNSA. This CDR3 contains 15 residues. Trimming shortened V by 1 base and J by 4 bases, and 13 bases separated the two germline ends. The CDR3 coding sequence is TGTGCCAGCAGCTTAGGAGGAGCGGCACTCTATGGCTACACCTTC. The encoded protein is CASSLGGAALYGYTF. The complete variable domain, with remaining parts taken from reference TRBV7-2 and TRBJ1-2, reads GAGVSQSPSNKVTEKGKDVELRCDPISGHTALYWYRQSLGQGLEFLIYFQGNSAPDKSGLPSDRFSAERTGGSVSTLTIQRTQQEDSAVYLCASSLGGAALYGYTFGSGTRLTVV.

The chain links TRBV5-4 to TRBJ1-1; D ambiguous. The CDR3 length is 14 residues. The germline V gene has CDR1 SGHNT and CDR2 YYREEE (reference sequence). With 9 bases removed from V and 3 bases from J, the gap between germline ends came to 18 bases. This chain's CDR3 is CATHPHGRDTEAFF. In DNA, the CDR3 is TGTGCCACCCACCCACACGGTAGGGACACTGAAGCTTTCTTT.

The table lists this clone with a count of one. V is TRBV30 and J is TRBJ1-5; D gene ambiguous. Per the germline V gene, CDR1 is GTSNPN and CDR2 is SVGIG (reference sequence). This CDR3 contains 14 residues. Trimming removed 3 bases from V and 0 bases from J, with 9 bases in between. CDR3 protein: CAWSMGYSNQPQHF. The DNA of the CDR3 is TGTGCCTGGAGCATGGGGTATAGCAATCAGCCCCAGCATTTT.

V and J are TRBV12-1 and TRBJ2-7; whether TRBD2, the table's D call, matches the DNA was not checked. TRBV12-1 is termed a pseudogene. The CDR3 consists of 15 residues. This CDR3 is CASSQGLAGGYEQYF. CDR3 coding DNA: TGTGCCAGCAGCCAGGGACTAGCGGGAGGGTACGAGCAGTACTTC.

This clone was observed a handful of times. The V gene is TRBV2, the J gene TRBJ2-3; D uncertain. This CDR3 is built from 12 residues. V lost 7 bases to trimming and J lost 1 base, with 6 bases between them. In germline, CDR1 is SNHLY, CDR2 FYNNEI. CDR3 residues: CASMFGTDTQYF. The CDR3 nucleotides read TGTGCCAGCATGTTCGGCACAGATACGCAGTATTTT.

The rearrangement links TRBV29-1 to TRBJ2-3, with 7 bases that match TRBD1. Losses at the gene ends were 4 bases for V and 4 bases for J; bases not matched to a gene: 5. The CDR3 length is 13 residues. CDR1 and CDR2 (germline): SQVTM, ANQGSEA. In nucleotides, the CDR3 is TGCAGCGTTGCCGGGCAGGGGGCAGATACGCAGTATTTT. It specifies CSVAGQGADTQYF.

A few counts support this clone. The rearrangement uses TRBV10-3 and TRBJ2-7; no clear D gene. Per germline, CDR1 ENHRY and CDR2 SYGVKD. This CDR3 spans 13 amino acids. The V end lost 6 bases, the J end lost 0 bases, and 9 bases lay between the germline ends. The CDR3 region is CAIRTTSSYEQYF. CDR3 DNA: TGTGCCATCAGGACAACCTCCTCCTACGAGCAGTACTTC.

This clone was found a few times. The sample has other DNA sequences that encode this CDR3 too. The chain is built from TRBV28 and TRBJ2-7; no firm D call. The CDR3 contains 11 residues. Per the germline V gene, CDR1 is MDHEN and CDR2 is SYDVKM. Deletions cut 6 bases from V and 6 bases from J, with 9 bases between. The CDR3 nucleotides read TGTGCCAGCAGCCCCCAACGCGAGCAGTACTTC. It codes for CASSPQREQYF.

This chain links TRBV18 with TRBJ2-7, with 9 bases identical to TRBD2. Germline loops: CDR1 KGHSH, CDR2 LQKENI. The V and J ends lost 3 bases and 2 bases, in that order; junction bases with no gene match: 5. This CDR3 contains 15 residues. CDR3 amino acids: CASSPSASGAYEQYF. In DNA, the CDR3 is TGTGCCAGCTCACCGTCAGCTAGCGGGGCCTACGAGCAGTACTTC.

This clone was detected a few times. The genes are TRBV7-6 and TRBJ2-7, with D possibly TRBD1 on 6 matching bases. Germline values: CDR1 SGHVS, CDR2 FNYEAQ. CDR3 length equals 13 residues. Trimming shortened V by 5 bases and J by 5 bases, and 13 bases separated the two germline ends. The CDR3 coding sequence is TGTGCCAGCAGCGCACAAACAGGGAACGAGCAGTACTTC. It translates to CASSAQTGNEQYF.

The CDR3 reads CASSINRGRKETQYF. The CDR3 coding sequence is TGTGCCAGCAGCATAAACAGGGGGCGCAAAGAGACCCAGTACTTC. The chain is built from TRBV13 and TRBJ2-5; 9 nucleotides agree with TRBD1. Germline assignment: CDR1 PRHDT and CDR2 FYEKMQ (reference sequence). The CDR3 contains 15 residues. V trimming: 5 bases; J trimming: 3 bases; junction bases outside the gene matches: 7.

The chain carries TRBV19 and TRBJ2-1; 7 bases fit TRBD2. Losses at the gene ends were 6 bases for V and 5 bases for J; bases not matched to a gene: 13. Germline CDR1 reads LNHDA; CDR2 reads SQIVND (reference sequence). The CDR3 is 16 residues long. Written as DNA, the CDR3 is TGTGCCAGTAGCCCTTCTTGGGGGGGAGGGGACAATGAGCAGTTCTTC. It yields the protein CASSPSWGGGDNEQFF. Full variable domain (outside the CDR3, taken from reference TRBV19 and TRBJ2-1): DGGITQSPKYLFRKEGQNVTLSCEQNLNHDAMYWYRQDPGQGLRLIYYSQIVNDFQKGDIAEGYSVSREKKESFPLTVTSAQKNPTAFYLCASSPSWGGGDNEQFFGPGTRLTVL.

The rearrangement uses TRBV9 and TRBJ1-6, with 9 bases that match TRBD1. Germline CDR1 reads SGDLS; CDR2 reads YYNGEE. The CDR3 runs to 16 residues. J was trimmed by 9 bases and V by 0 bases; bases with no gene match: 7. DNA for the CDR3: TGTGCCAGCAGCGTAGGGTCCACAGGGGGCAGTTCACCCCTCCACTTT. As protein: CASSVGSTGGSSPLHF.

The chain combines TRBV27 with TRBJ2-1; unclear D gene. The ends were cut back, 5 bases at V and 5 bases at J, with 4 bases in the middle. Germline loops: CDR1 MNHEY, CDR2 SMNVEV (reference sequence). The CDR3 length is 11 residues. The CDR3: CASSQHNEQFF. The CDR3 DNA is TGTGCCAGCAGTCAACACAATGAGCAGTTCTTC.

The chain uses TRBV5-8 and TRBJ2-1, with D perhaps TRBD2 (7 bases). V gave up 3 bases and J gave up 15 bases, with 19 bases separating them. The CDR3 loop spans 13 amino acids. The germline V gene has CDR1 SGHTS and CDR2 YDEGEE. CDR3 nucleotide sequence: TGTGCCAGCAGCTGGGGGGGCAGATACCCCCCGTTCTTC. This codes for CASSWGGRYPPFF.

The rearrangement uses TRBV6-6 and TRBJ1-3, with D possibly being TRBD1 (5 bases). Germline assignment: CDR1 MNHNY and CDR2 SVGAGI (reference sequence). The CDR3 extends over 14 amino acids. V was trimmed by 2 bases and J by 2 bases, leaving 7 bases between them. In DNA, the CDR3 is TGTGCCAGCAGTTACGGGGGGACTGGAAACACCATATATTTT. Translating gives CASSYGGTGNTIYF.

DNA for the CDR3: TGTGCCTGGAGGGGGACGCGGGGGCAGGGGTACTTC. Its protein product is CAWRGTRGQGYF. The chain employs TRBV30 and TRBJ2-4; a weak D match, TRBD2 (7 bases). This CDR3 contains 12 residues. Trimming shortened V by 3 bases and J by 15 bases, and 18 bases separated the two germline ends. Germline CDR1 and CDR2: GTSNPN and SVGIG (reference sequence).

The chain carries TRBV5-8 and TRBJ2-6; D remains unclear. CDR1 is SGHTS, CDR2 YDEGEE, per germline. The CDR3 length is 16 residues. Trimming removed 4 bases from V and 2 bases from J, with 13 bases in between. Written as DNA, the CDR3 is TGTGCCAGCAGCGCCGAAACAAGGACTGGGGCCAACGTCCTGACTTTC. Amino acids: CASSAETRTGANVLTF.

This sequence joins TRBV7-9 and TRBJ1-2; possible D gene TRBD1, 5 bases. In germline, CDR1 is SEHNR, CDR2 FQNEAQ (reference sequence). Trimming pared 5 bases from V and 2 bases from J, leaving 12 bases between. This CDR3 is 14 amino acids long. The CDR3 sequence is CASSRGEGNYGYTF. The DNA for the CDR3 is TGTGCCAGCAGCCGGGGGGAGGGGAACTATGGCTACACCTTC. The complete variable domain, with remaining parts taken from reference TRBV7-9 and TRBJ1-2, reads DTGVSQNPRHKITKRGQNVTFRCDPISEHNRLYWYRQTLGQGPEFLTYFQNEAQLEKSRLLSDRFSAERPKGSFSTLEIQRTEQGDSAMYLCASSRGEGNYGYTFGSGTRLTVV.

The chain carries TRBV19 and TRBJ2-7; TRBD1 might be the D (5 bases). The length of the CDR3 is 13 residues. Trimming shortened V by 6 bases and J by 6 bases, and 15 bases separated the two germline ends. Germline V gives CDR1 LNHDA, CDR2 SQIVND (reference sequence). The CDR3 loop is CASSALDRGEQYF. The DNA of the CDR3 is TGTGCCAGTAGCGCCCTTGACAGAGGCGAGCAGTACTTC.

In DNA form, the CDR3 reads TGTGCCAGCAGTCCCGGTTTCCTAGGCCAGCCCCAGCATTTT. This codes for CASSPGFLGQPQHF. The chain links TRBV6-1 to TRBJ1-5; D remains unclear. With 5 bases removed from V and 7 bases from J, the gap between germline ends came to 15 bases. The CDR3 is 14 residues long. Germline lookup yields CDR1 MNHNS and CDR2 SASEGT.

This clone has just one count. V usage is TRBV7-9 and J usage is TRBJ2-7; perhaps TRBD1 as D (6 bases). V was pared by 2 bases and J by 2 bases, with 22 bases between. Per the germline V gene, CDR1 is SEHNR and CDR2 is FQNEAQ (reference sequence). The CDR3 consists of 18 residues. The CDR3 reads CASSLRTGPRFQAYEQYF. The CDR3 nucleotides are TGTGCCAGCAGCTTAAGAACAGGGCCGCGGTTCCAAGCCTACGAGCAGTACTTC.

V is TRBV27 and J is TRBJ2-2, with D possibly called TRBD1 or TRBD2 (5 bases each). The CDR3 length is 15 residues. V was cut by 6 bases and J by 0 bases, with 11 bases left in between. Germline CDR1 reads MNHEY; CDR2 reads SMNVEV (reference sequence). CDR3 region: CASSRDGPNTGELFF. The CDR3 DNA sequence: TGTGCCAGCAGCCGGGACGGCCCGAACACCGGGGAGCTGTTTTTT.